These T cell receptor beta chains were read from a single sample in a study of T cells in localized non-small cell lung cancer. Sequenced by immunoSEQ multiplex PCR; TCRdb stores in-frame clones only, minus some. The data contain fewer than 100,000 clones, roughly 90% of them singletons. The sequencing used peripheral blood, collected before any cancer treatment. Every receptor here comes from a man aged 40 to 70 with stage I squamous cell lung carcinoma. Both conserved end residues are part of each CDR3. Fields, in order: V gene, clone size, D gene, J gene, CDR3 protein, CDR3 DNA. D genes are given only for firm matches. Not every row has a clone size; where given, it reads once, few, many or a size class.

>TRBV2|once|NA|TRBJ1-5
CASREHNQPQHF
TGTGCCAGCAGGGAGCACAATCAGCCCCAGCATTTT
>TRBV5-1|NA|NA|TRBJ1-2
CASSADTYGYTF
TGCGCCAGCAGCGCGGACACCTATGGCTACACCTTC
>TRBV11-2|NA|NA|TRBJ1-1
CASSLVGTPTEAFF
TGTGCCAGCAGCTTAGTTGGGACTCCCACTGAAGCTTTCTTT
>TRBV25-1|NA|NA|TRBJ1-1
CASSDMGRSTEAFF
TGTGCCAGCAGTGATATGGGCAGGAGCACTGAAGCTTTCTTT
>TRBV11-2|NA|TRBD1|TRBJ2-7
CASSLEGRDRGREQYF
TGTGCCAGCAGCTTAGAAGGGCGGGACAGGGGGAGAGAGCAGTACTTC
>TRBV2|NA|NA|TRBJ1-5
CASASDSMSNQPQHF
TGTGCCAGCGCAAGCGACAGTATGAGCAATCAGCCCCAGCATTTT
>TRBV2|NA|TRBD1|TRBJ2-7
CASLPWDSSYEQYF
TGTGCCAGTCTACCTTGGGACAGCTCCTACGAGCAGTACTTC
>TRBV5-8|NA|TRBD1|TRBJ2-2
CASSPRTGRLGELFF
TGTGCCAGCAGCCCACGGACAGGGCGGTTGGGGGAGCTGTTTTTT
>TRBV29-1|few|NA|TRBJ2-1
CSVEGYEGYNEQFF
TGCAGCGTTGAAGGTTACGAGGGGTACAATGAGCAGTTCTTC
>TRBV11-2|NA|NA|TRBJ1-1
CASSLDLAEAFF
TGTGCCAGCAGCTTAGATTTAGCTGAAGCTTTCTTT
>TRBV7-6|NA|NA|TRBJ1-1
CASSLAGLTEAFF
TGTGCCAGCAGCTTAGCTGGCCTCACTGAAGCTTTCTTT
>TRBV27|medium-sized|NA|TRBJ2-5
CASSLSGLTREYF
TGTGCCAGCAGTTTATCGGGGCTAACAAGGGAGTACTTC
>TRBV7-9|NA|NA|TRBJ2-7
CASSLEQVTFYEQYF
TGTGCCAGCAGCTTAGAACAGGTGACGTTCTACGAGCAGTACTTC
>TRBV27|NA|NA|TRBJ1-2
CASSSDRRVYGYTF
TGTGCCAGCAGTTCCGACAGGAGGGTCTATGGCTACACCTTC
>TRBV4-2|NA|TRBD2|TRBJ2-7
CASSLTSGTSYEQYF
TGTGCCAGCAGCCTAACTAGCGGGACCTCCTACGAGCAGTACTTC
>TRBV5-1|NA|TRBD1|TRBJ2-2
CASTESGTANTGELFF
TGCGCCAGCACCGAATCCGGGACAGCGAACACCGGGGAGCTGTTTTTT
>TRBV5-1|once|NA|TRBJ1-2
CASSLIGQTRDQSPRIF
TGCGCCAGCAGCTTGATAGGTCAGACCCGCGATCAGAGCCCGCGGATATTC
>TRBV2|few|NA|TRBJ2-7
CASSWAGYEQYF
TGTGCCAGCAGTTGGGCAGGCTACGAGCAGTACTTC
>TRBV6-5|NA|NA|TRBJ1-1
CASSHRDTEAFF
TGTGCCAGCAGTCACAGGGACACTGAAGCTTTCTTT
>TRBV6-1|NA|NA|TRBJ2-5
CASSGGGLARALGTQYF
TGTGCCAGCAGTGGGGGGGGGCTAGCGCGGGCACTAGGGACCCAGTACTTC
>TRBV27|NA|NA|TRBJ1-2
CASRISISSSGRVNALSAYGYTF
TGTGCCAGCAGAATATCTATTTCATCCTCCGGGAGAGTAAATGCCCTTTCCGCTTATGGCTACACCTTC
>TRBV19|NA|NA|TRBJ1-3
CASSQAISGNTIYF
TGTGCCAGCTCACAGGCTATCTCTGGAAACACCATATATTTT
>TRBV5-1|NA|NA|TRBJ2-6
CASSFDGYGANVLTF
TGCGCCAGCAGCTTCGACGGCTATGGGGCCAACGTCCTGACTTTC
>TRBV4-3|NA|NA|TRBJ1-5
CASSQTFHSNQPQHF
TGCGCCAGCAGTCAGACCTTCCATAGCAATCAGCCCCAGCATTTT
>TRBV11-2|NA|NA|TRBJ2-1
CASSLGRESYNEQFF
TGTGCCAGCAGCTTAGGGCGGGAATCCTACAATGAGCAGTTCTTC
>TRBV6-1|NA|NA|TRBJ1-1
CASSAAQANTEAFF
TGTGCCAGCAGTGCCGCACAAGCGAACACTGAAGCTTTCTTT
>TRBV14|NA|TRBD2|TRBJ2-5
CASSQLKGTSGGLETQYF
TGTGCCAGCAGCCAATTAAAGGGCACTAGCGGGGGTTTGGAGACCCAGTACTTC
>TRBV27|NA|NA|TRBJ1-1
CASSLYRSRDEAFF
TGTGCCAGCAGTTTATATCGATCCCGGGATGAAGCTTTCTTT